Shown below are 10 T cell receptor beta chains from a single sample sequenced in a study of blood T cell repertoires in COVID-19. Method: immunoSEQ multiplex PCR; TCRdb's copy keeps in-frame clones and lacks some. The sample yields more than 250,000 clones, roughly 90% seen once. Material for sequencing was PBMCs or T cells enriched from blood (not recorded which). Receptors originate from a woman aged 25 to 39 who had recovered from COVID-19.

The genes are TRBV5-1 and TRBJ2-3; TRBD1 aligns across 8 bases. CDR3 length: 14 amino acids. Germline trimming cut 4 bases from V and 6 bases from J; bases unmatched to any gene: 7. Germline CDR1 and CDR2: SGHRS and YFSETQ. The CDR3 region is CASSPGRTGDTQYF. The CDR3 DNA reads as TGCGCCAGCAGCCCCGGAAGGACAGGGGATACGCAGTATTTT.

The chain joins TRBV9 to TRBJ2-3, with a tentative D call TRBD2 (6 bases). The CDR3 runs to 14 residues. Germline V gene lookup returns CDR1 SGDLS and CDR2 YYNGEE. Trimming cost V 2 bases and J 7 bases, with 14 bases left between them. CDR3 DNA sequence: TGTGCCAGCAGCGTGGGGACTCCCTCAAATACGCAGTATTTT. Its translation: CASSVGTPSNTQYF.

The rearrangement uses TRBV7-9 and TRBJ1-2, with D uncertain. The V end was cut by 0 bases, the J end by 3 bases, with 8 bases between. The CDR3 runs to 14 residues. CDR1 SEHNR and CDR2 FQNEAQ come from the germline V gene (reference sequence). The CDR3 DNA reads as TGTGCCAGCAGCTTAGCGGCTTCCTACTATGGCTACACCTTC. Translation: CASSLAASYYGYTF.

This clone has only a few counts. The chain uses TRBV3-1 (or the pseudogene TRBV3-2) and TRBJ1-2, with 7 bases fitting TRBD1. The germline V gene encodes CDR1 LGHDT and CDR2 YNNKEL (reference sequence). The V and J ends lost 6 bases and 2 bases, in that order; junction bases with no gene match: 9. There are 15 residues in the CDR3. The CDR3 region is CASSHFDRANYGYTF. The DNA for the CDR3 is TGTGCCAGCAGTCATTTTGACAGGGCGAACTATGGCTACACCTTC.

V gene TRBV29-1 combines with J gene TRBJ2-7; TRBD2 agrees at 7 bases. Germline values: CDR1 SQVTM, CDR2 ANQGSEA. The CDR3 sequence is 12 residues long. J was trimmed by 1 base and V by 5 bases; bases with no gene match: 2. In DNA, the CDR3 is TGCAGCGTTAAGCGGGAATCCTACGAGCAGTACTTC. Protein: CSVKRESYEQYF.

CDR3 DNA: TGCGCCAGCAGCTTAAAGCCCCCAGGCACCGGGGAGCTGTTTTTT. Translation gives CASSLKPPGTGELFF. This sequence joins TRBV5-1 and TRBJ2-2; the D is unclear. Germline V CDR1 and CDR2: SGHRS, YFSETQ. The CDR3 runs to 15 residues. V was cut by 2 bases and J by 4 bases, with 12 bases left in between.

The chain employs TRBV10-3 and TRBJ2-7, with 8 bases identical to TRBD1. With V trimmed by 3 bases and J by 0 bases, 10 bases remained unmatched. This CDR3 comprises 17 residues. Germline CDR1 reads ENHRY; CDR2 reads SYGVKD. CDR3 nucleotide sequence: TGTGCCATCAGTGACCTTCAGGGGGCGCGGGTCTCCTACGAGCAGTACTTC. Protein: CAISDLQGARVSYEQYF.

V usage is TRBV24-1 and J usage is TRBJ2-7; D possibly corresponds to TRBD2 (6 bases). The CDR3 is 16 amino acids. Per the germline V gene, CDR1 is KGHDR and CDR2 is SFDVKD. The germline V and J ends were trimmed by 0 bases and 5 bases, with 16 bases remaining between them. CDR3 in amino acids: CATSDLPFSGLHEQYF. For the CDR3, the DNA is TGTGCCACCAGTGATTTGCCATTCTCGGGACTCCACGAGCAGTACTTC.

The chain uses TRBV2 and TRBJ1-5; 8 positions match TRBD1. The CDR3 covers 15 residues. CDR1 is SNHLY and CDR2 is FYNNEI in the germline V gene. The V gene end was trimmed by 5 bases and the J gene end by 4 bases; junction bases not matched to a gene: 7. CDR3 protein: CASSITGGDNQPQHF. The DNA of the CDR3 is TGTGCCAGCAGTATTACAGGGGGTGATAATCAGCCCCAGCATTTT.

J is TRBJ2-1 and V is TRBV9; maybe TRBD2 (6 bases). This CDR3 is 15 amino acids long. Germline CDR1 is SGDLS and CDR2 is YYNGEE. Deletions cut 0 bases from V and 9 bases from J, with 16 bases between. CDR3 sequence: CASSVEQGDGGEQFF. The CDR3 nucleotides read TGTGCCAGCAGCGTAGAACAAGGAGACGGGGGTGAGCAGTTCTTC.